Listed here are 22 T cell receptor beta chains from one sample, sequenced in a study of post-analysis software for immune sequencing data. Which antigens these TCRs recognize remains unknown. Every TCR beta cDNA library bore unique molecular identifiers. One entry per CDR3 protein, called by TCRdb with MiXCR from the PCR reads. The data contain approximately 730,000 distinct CDR3 sequences, 46% of them singletons. Points from the study as a whole: In patients, TRBV5-6, TRBV5-1 and TRBV20-1 belonged to five TRBV segments found more frequently than in controls.

The sequenced sample consisted of blood. These receptors all stem from a girl aged 10 to 17 with multiple sclerosis.

The genes are TRBV4-3 and TRBJ2-3; perhaps TRBD2 as D (5 bases). Germline V CDR1 and CDR2: LGHNA, YSLEER. The CDR3 is 15 residues long. Trimming took off 1 base at V and 6 bases at J, with 14 bases between the two ends. In nucleotides, the CDR3 is TGCGCCAGCAGCCAAGTTCAACGACCGGGGGATACGCAGTATTTT. Protein: CASSQVQRPGDTQYF.

This clonotype was observed once. The V and J genes are TRBV29-1 and TRBJ2-7; 12 bases fit TRBD1. V shed 3 bases and J 5 bases; nucleotides not matched to a gene: 11. This CDR3 region has 16 residues. Germline V CDR1 and CDR2: SQVTM, ANQGSEA. The CDR3 DNA is TGCAGCGTTGACCGGTCCGGGACAGGGGGCCTCAACGAGCAGTACTTC. Protein: CSVDRSGTGGLNEQYF.

This clonotype was detected a few times. The gene calls are TRBV7-8 and TRBJ2-1; 12 bases agree with TRBD2. Looked up from germline, CDR1 is SGHVS and CDR2 is FQNEAQ. V shed 2 bases and J 8 bases; nucleotides not matched to a gene: 10. The length of the CDR3 is 17 residues. The CDR3 spells CASSLTLAGGVHDEQFF. The DNA for the CDR3 is TGTGCCAGCAGCTTAACCCTAGCGGGAGGGGTTCACGATGAGCAGTTCTTC.

This clonotype was observed a handful of times. V usage is TRBV10-3 and J usage is TRBJ2-7; 7 bases line up with TRBD1. The CDR3 consists of 14 residues. J lost 0 bases, V lost 8 bases, and 7 bases had no gene match. Germline loops: CDR1 ENHRY, CDR2 SYGVKD. The CDR3: CAIGTVMNSYEQYF. CDR3 nucleotide sequence: TGTGCCATCGGGACAGTAATGAACTCCTACGAGCAGTACTTC.

This clonotype showed up just a few times. This chain links TRBV15 with TRBJ2-7; D is unclear. In germline, CDR1 is LNHNV, CDR2 YYDKDF (reference sequence). The length of the CDR3 is 13 residues. The V end lost 0 bases, the J end lost 4 bases, and 7 bases lay between the germline ends. CDR3 protein: CATSRDQSYEQYF. In DNA, the CDR3 is TGTGCCACCAGCAGAGACCAATCTTACGAGCAGTACTTC.

About this clonotype itself: The junction differs from germline at one of its ends, possibly a read error. The rearrangement links TRBV19 to TRBJ2-7; 11 nucleotides agree with TRBD2. This CDR3 is 16 amino acids long. Germline CDR1 and CDR2: LNHDA and SQIVND (reference sequence). This CDR3 is CASSRNRLAGNNEQDF. The CDR3 DNA reads as TGTGCCAGTAGTCGCAATCGACTAGCGGGGAACAATGAGCAGGACTTC.

This clonotype was seen only a few times. Here the CDR3 reads CASSLLRGGKNIQYF. Here the CDR3 DNA reads TGTGCCAGCAGTCTCCTACGAGGGGGAAAAAACATTCAGTACTTC. This chain links TRBV6-5 with TRBJ2-4, with D perhaps TRBD1 (6 bases). The CDR3 is made up of 15 amino acids. Germline V gene lookup returns CDR1 MNHEY and CDR2 SVGAGI. The V gene lost 5 bases and the J gene lost 4 bases, with 15 bases spanning the gap.

This chain uses TRBV27 with TRBJ2-3; TRBD2 might be the D (6 bases). The ends were cut back, 5 bases at V and 1 base at J, with 13 bases in the middle. Germline-derived CDR1 and CDR2 are MNHEY and SMNVEV (reference sequence). The CDR3 totals 15 residues. The CDR3 region has the DNA TGTGCCAGCAGTGGGGCGGGACGGGGCACAGATACGCAGTATTTT. It encodes CASSGAGRGTDTQYF.

CDR3 region: CASSYSGEDLEGGPYEQYF. The CDR3 bases are TGTGCCAGCAGTTACTCGGGGGAGGATCTTGAGGGAGGGCCCTACGAGCAGTACTTC. This chain uses TRBV6-5 with TRBJ2-4, with 7 nucleotides matching TRBD2. The J call may be wrong; the DNA end is better matched by TRBJ2-7. Germline assignment: CDR1 MNHEY and CDR2 SVGAGI. The CDR3 sequence is 19 residues long.

J is TRBJ2-3 and V is TRBV4-2, with TRBD2 matching over 8 bases. The germline gives CDR1 LGHNA, CDR2 YNFKEQ. The CDR3 spans 18 residues. Trimming at V came to 4 bases and at J to 0 bases, leaving 12 bases not matched to a gene. CDR3 nucleotides: TGTGCCAGCAGCCCCCTCGGCCCATCTAGCGGGAGCACAGATACGCAGTATTTT. It codes for CASSPLGPSSGSTDTQYF.

The chain recombines TRBV12-3 or TRBV12-4 with TRBJ2-7; D may correspond to TRBD1 or TRBD2 (5 bases each). Deletions cut 4 bases from V and 7 bases from J, with 14 bases between. The CDR3 runs 13 residues. This CDR3 reads CASSSSGPSEQYF. CDR3 sequence (DNA): TGTGCCAGCAGTTCGTCGGGACCTTCTGAGCAGTACTTC.

V and J are TRBV12-3 or TRBV12-4 and TRBJ2-5, with D perhaps assigned TRBD1 or TRBD2 (5 bases each). The CDR3 runs to 14 residues. The V and J ends lost 3 bases and 3 bases respectively, with 11 bases between them. The CDR3 region has the DNA TGTGCCAGCAGTTTGGGGGAAACCAAAGAGACCCAGTACTTC. The encoded protein is CASSLGETKETQYF.

The chain uses TRBV5-4 and TRBJ1-1, with TRBD1 identical over 8 bases. This CDR3 region has 13 residues. The germline V gene encodes CDR1 SGHNT and CDR2 YYREEE (reference sequence). J gave up 5 bases and V 4 bases, and 4 bases lay outside the gene matches. The chain's CDR3 is CASSMTGETEAFF. The CDR3 nucleotides read TGTGCCAGCAGCATGACAGGGGAGACTGAAGCTTTCTTT.

This clonotype was counted only a few times. This rearrangement joins TRBV6-1 to TRBJ2-6; TRBD1 might be the D (6 bases). This CDR3 contains 16 residues. CDR1 and CDR2 from the germline V gene are MNHNS and SASEGT. V was cut by 7 bases and J by 0 bases, with 13 bases left in between. CDR3 sequence: CASTPTGFSGANVLTF. For the CDR3, the DNA is TGTGCCAGCACCCCGACAGGTTTCTCTGGGGCCAACGTCCTGACTTTC.

This clonotype was detected a few times. CDR3 loop: CAISESEVGVSSEQYF. CDR3 coding DNA: TGTGCCATCAGTGAGTCCGAGGTAGGAGTAAGCTCCGAGCAGTACTTC. This chain joins TRBV10-3 and TRBJ2-7; D remains unclear. Per the germline V gene, CDR1 is ENHRY and CDR2 is SYGVKD. The CDR3 sequence is 16 residues long. With 0 bases removed from V and 6 bases from J, the gap between germline ends came to 18 bases.

V usage is TRBV19 and J usage is TRBJ1-2, with D possibly TRBD1 on 6 matching bases. V was clipped by 8 bases and J by 0 bases, with 19 bases between them. CDR3 length: 16 amino acids. The germline V gene has CDR1 LNHDA and CDR2 SQIVND (reference sequence). CDR3 loop: CASSLLRTEPNYGYTF. CDR3 nucleotides: TGTGCCAGTTCTTTACTACGGACAGAGCCTAACTATGGCTACACCTTC.

This clonotype was counted only a few times. CDR3 protein: CASSFPDRHNEQFF. The DNA of the CDR3 is TGTGCCAGCAGCTTCCCGGACAGACACAATGAGCAGTTCTTC. The chain recombines TRBV7-2 with TRBJ2-1, with D possibly TRBD1 on 6 matching bases. Germline lookup yields CDR1 SGHTA and CDR2 FQGNSA. The CDR3 has 14 amino acids. V was shortened by 3 bases and J by 5 bases, with 11 bases between the two germline ends.

The chain carries TRBV12-3 or TRBV12-4 and TRBJ2-4; the D is unclear. The J call is doubtful: the DNA matches TRBJ2-5 better. This CDR3 region has 12 residues. In DNA, the CDR3 is TGTGCCAGCGGATACTATCAAGAGACCCAGTACTTC. Translated: CASGYYQETQYF.

The chain links TRBV20-1 to TRBJ1-5, with TRBD1 identical over 8 bases. The CDR3 length is 16 residues. Germline loops: CDR1 DFQATT, CDR2 SNEGSKA (reference sequence). V lost 0 bases and J lost 6; bases outside the gene matches: 10. Written as DNA, the CDR3 is TGCAGTGCTAGAGATGGGGGCAGGGGGCCGGGTCAGCCCCAGCATTTT. Protein product: CSARDGGRGPGQPQHF.

This clonotype was counted a few times. The chain couples TRBV27 to TRBJ2-7; a weak D match, TRBD1 (5 bases). Trimming took off 2 bases at V and 3 bases at J, with 8 bases between the two ends. Germline lookup yields CDR1 MNHEY and CDR2 SMNVEV (reference sequence). The CDR3 totals 13 residues. In DNA form, the CDR3 reads TGTGCCAGCAGTTTAGACCAGGGCTACGAGCAGTACTTC. It encodes CASSLDQGYEQYF.

This rearrangement joins TRBV20-1 to TRBJ2-1; 9 bases are shared with TRBD2. The CDR3 loop spans 15 amino acids. Trimming removed 6 bases from V and 5 bases from J; junction bases left unmatched: 11. CDR1 and CDR2 (germline): DFQATT, SNEGSKA (reference sequence). CDR3 in amino acids: CSARGLAIFNNEQFF. As DNA, the CDR3 is TGCAGTGCACGGGGACTAGCCATTTTTAACAATGAGCAGTTCTTC.

This clonotype was counted between two and nine times. The genes are TRBV28 and TRBJ2-7; 8 bases agree with TRBD1. From germline, CDR1 is MDHEN and CDR2 SYDVKM. The CDR3 contains 15 residues. V shed 5 bases, J shed 3 bases, and the junction held 9 bases outside the gene matches. The CDR3 reads CASSMEGQGFYEQYF. CDR3 sequence (DNA): TGTGCCAGCAGTATGGAAGGACAGGGATTCTACGAGCAGTACTTC.